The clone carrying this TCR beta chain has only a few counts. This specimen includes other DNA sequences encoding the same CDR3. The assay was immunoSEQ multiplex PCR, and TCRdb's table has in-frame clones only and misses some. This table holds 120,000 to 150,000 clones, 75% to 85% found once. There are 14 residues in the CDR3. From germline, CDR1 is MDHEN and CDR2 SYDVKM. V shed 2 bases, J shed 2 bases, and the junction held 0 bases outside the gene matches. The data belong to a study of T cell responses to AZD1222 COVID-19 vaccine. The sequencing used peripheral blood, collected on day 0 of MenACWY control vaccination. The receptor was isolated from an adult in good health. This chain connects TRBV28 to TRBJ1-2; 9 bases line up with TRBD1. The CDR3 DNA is TGTGCCAGCAGTTTAGGGACAGGGAACTATGGCTACACCTTC. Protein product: CASSLGTGNYGYTF.